One sample yielded the 29 T cell receptor beta chains listed below, sequenced in a study of graft-versus-host responses after intestinal transplantation. The antigens for these receptors are not known. Profiled with immunoSEQ multiplex PCR; TCRdb holds only in-frame clones, not every one. The data hold 75,000 to 95,000 clones, with 90% to 95% observed a single time. This specimen consisted of unstimulated CD8+ T cells sorted from spleen or lymph node cells, obtained before intestinal transplant. The receptors shown here come from a human donor who received an intestinal transplant.

V usage is TRBV7-2 and J usage is TRBJ2-3, with D maybe TRBD2 (7 bases). CDR3 length: 16 residues. The V gene lost 4 bases and the J gene lost 5 bases, with 19 bases spanning the gap. Germline CDR1 reads SGHTA; CDR2 reads FQGNSA. CDR3 in DNA: TGTGCCAGCAGCTCCCCTGAGGGGGGGGCAGGAGATACGCAGTATTTT. It is translated as CASSSPEGGAGDTQYF.

The CDR3 protein is CASGGPDGPWDTQYF. The CDR3 nucleotides read TGTGCCAGCGGAGGGCCCGACGGGCCCTGGGATACGCAGTATTTT. The chain uses TRBV2 and TRBJ2-3; D is possibly TRBD2 (6 bases). V was shortened by 8 bases and J by 6 bases, with 21 bases between the two germline ends. The germline V gene has CDR1 SNHLY and CDR2 FYNNEI. The CDR3 is 15 residues long.

The chain recombines TRBV9 with TRBJ2-7; TRBD1 agrees at 8 bases. V lost 2 bases to trimming and J lost 5 bases; unmatched junction nucleotides: 6. The CDR3 sequence is 14 residues long. The V gene's germline CDR1 is SGDLS and CDR2 YYNGEE. CDR3 in DNA: TGTGCCAGCAGCGTGGCAGGGGGCTCAAACGAGCAGTACTTC. It specifies CASSVAGGSNEQYF.

The genes are TRBV7-9 and TRBJ1-6; 9 bases are shared with TRBD1. CDR3 length equals 15 residues. Germline CDR1 reads SEHNR; CDR2 reads FQNEAQ (reference sequence). V shed 10 bases, J shed 13 bases, and the junction held 17 bases outside the gene matches. The CDR3, as DNA: TGTGCCACCGGACCCCCGGGACAGGGTATTTTTCCCCTCCACTTT. Its translation: CATGPPGQGIFPLHF.

J is TRBJ2-1 and V is TRBV10-3, with 12 bases fitting TRBD2. This CDR3 contains 16 residues. V lost 0 bases to trimming and J lost 10 bases; unmatched junction nucleotides: 7. Germline CDR1 reads ENHRY; CDR2 reads SYGVKD. DNA for the CDR3: TGTGCCATCAGTGAGTCACCTAGCGGGGGGGCCGGAGAGCAGTTCTTC. The encoded protein is CAISESPSGGAGEQFF.

This chain connects TRBV11-2 to TRBJ2-1; the match to TRBD1 covers 9 bases. With 5 bases clipped from V and 7 bases from J, the junction kept 18 bases outside the gene matches. The V gene's germline CDR1 is SGHAT and CDR2 FQNNGV. The CDR3 spans 18 residues. In DNA form, the CDR3 reads TGTGCCAGCAGCCCGCTTAGTTTATCGGGACAGGGAAAGAATGAGCAGTTCTTC. Translated: CASSPLSLSGQGKNEQFF.

The chain combines TRBV5-4 with TRBJ1-1; 8 bases agree with TRBD1. V trimming: 6 bases; J trimming: 11 bases; junction bases outside the gene matches: 6. CDR1 and CDR2 (germline): SGHNT, YYREEE (reference sequence). The CDR3 runs 11 residues. CDR3 region: CASMDRVGAFF. CDR3 in DNA: TGTGCCAGCATGGACAGGGTAGGGGCTTTCTTT.

This clone occurred once. The chain joins TRBV21-1 to TRBJ2-7; the table's D call TRBD1 went unverified against the DNA. TRBV21-1 represents a pseudogene. This CDR3 has 17 residues. The CDR3 DNA reads TGTGCCAGCAGCAAAGTACGCGACAGGGTCAAGGGCGTCGAGCAGTACTTC. Translating gives CASSKVRDRVKGVEQYF.

The chain links TRBV29-1 to TRBJ2-5; TRBD2 agrees at 11 bases. From germline, CDR1 is SQVTM and CDR2 ANQGSEA. V was clipped by 4 bases and J by 4 bases; unmatched bases: 14. This CDR3 has 17 residues. The CDR3 DNA sequence: TGCAGCGTTGGCCGACTGACTAGCGGGGCACTAGGAGAGACCCAGTACTTC. Amino acid sequence: CSVGRLTSGALGETQYF. Drawing the rest from reference TRBV29-1 and TRBJ2-5, the complete variable domain is SAVISQKPSRDICQRGTSLTIQCQVDSQVTMMFWYRQQPGQSLTLIATANQGSEATYESGFVIDKFPISRPNLTFSTLTVSNMSPEDSSIYLCSVGRLTSGALGETQYFGPGTRLLVL.

This sequence joins TRBV7-9 and TRBJ2-2; D unclear. V was trimmed by 7 bases and J by 0 bases, leaving 12 bases between them. Germline CDR1 SEHNR, CDR2 FQNEAQ (reference sequence). This CDR3 has 15 residues. The CDR3 sequence is CASMGYLTNTGELFF. CDR3 coding DNA: TGTGCCAGCATGGGCTATCTCACGAACACCGGGGAGCTGTTTTTT.

This chain uses TRBV19 with TRBJ2-7, with 9 positions matching TRBD1. J was trimmed by 2 bases and V by 6 bases; bases with no gene match: 8. Germline loops: CDR1 LNHDA, CDR2 SQIVND (reference sequence). This CDR3 comprises 15 residues. This CDR3 is CASSLGTGSPYEQYF. The CDR3 DNA is TGTGCCAGTAGCTTGGGGACAGGGTCTCCCTACGAGCAGTACTTC.

The chain couples TRBV10-3 to TRBJ2-5; TRBD2 matches 7 bases. The CDR3 covers 14 residues. Trimming took 4 bases from V and 3 from J; bases not matched to a gene: 5. CDR1 and CDR2 (germline): ENHRY, SYGVKD. In DNA, the CDR3 is TGTGCCATCAGTGGCATCGGGACTAAAGAGACCCAGTACTTC. Its translation is CAISGIGTKETQYF.

This clone was picked up one time. This rearrangement joins TRBV27 to TRBJ1-1, with 7 bases that match TRBD1. The CDR3 totals 14 residues. The germline V gene encodes CDR1 MNHEY and CDR2 SMNVEV (reference sequence). V lost 6 bases, J lost 4 bases, and 8 bases stayed unmatched. This CDR3 reads CASRTGSGGTEAFF. In DNA form, the CDR3 reads TGTGCCAGCAGGACAGGGTCAGGTGGCACTGAAGCTTTCTTT.

The chain combines TRBV11-2 with TRBJ2-7, with 8 bases aligning to TRBD2. J lost 6 bases, V lost 1 base, and 14 bases had no gene match. Germline V gene sequence: CDR1 SGHAT, CDR2 FQNNGV. The CDR3 extends over 17 amino acids. Here the CDR3 DNA reads TGTGCCAGCAGCTTAGTGGCTGATTCCGGGGGGGGCGTCGAGCAGTACTTC. It encodes CASSLVADSGGGVEQYF.

This rearrangement joins TRBV27 to TRBJ2-7, with 8 bases identical to TRBD1. V gave up 5 bases and J gave up 3 bases; unmatched junction bases: 6. This CDR3 is 14 amino acids long. CDR1 and CDR2 (germline): MNHEY, SMNVEV (reference sequence). CDR3 region: CASSSRQGFYEQYF. CDR3 bases: TGTGCCAGCAGTAGCCGACAGGGGTTCTACGAGCAGTACTTC.

The chain combines TRBV19 with TRBJ2-7; weak D call: TRBD2 (6 bases). With 3 bases removed from V and 3 bases from J, the gap between germline ends came to 18 bases. The CDR3 covers 16 residues. Germline CDR1 LNHDA, CDR2 SQIVND (reference sequence). CDR3 bases: TGTGCCAGTAGTATTAACTCGGGGGAAGCTATCTACGAGCAGTACTTC. Translated: CASSINSGEAIYEQYF. Complete variable domain (other parts from reference TRBV19 and TRBJ2-7): DGGITQSPKYLFRKEGQNVTLSCEQNLNHDAMYWYRQDPGQGLRLIYYSQIVNDFQKGDIAEGYSVSREKKESFPLTVTSAQKNPTAFYLCASSINSGEAIYEQYFGPGTRLTVT.

This clone was counted once. The J gene is TRBJ2-5, the V gene TRBV7-6; TRBD2 aligns across 12 bases. J gave up 2 bases and V 10 bases, and 17 bases lay outside the gene matches. CDR1 SGHVS and CDR2 FNYEAQ come from the germline V gene. CDR3 size: 18 residues. CDR3 sequence: CATSGGATSGGLQETQYF. CDR3 nucleotide sequence: TGTGCCACCTCGGGAGGGGCTACTAGCGGGGGGTTGCAAGAGACCCAGTACTTC.

The chain couples TRBV4-3 to TRBJ2-3; TRBD2 agrees at 9 bases. CDR3 length equals 18 residues. With V trimmed by 1 base and J by 3 bases, 11 bases remained unmatched. Germline V lookup: CDR1 LGHNA, CDR2 YSLEER. In DNA, the CDR3 is TGCGCCAGCAGCCAAGCTATTGCGGGGGGGGCAGGAACAGATACGCAGTATTTT. Protein: CASSQAIAGGAGTDTQYF.

This clone was found a few times. The chain has TRBV25-1 and TRBJ1-3; TRBD1 matches 7 bases. The CDR3 spans 16 residues. The junction had 8 bases not matched to a gene; V was cut back by 3 bases and J by 3 bases. Germline V gene data show CDR1 as MGHDK and CDR2 as SYGVNS. CDR3 loop: CASSETGRGIGNTIYF. DNA for the CDR3: TGTGCCAGCAGTGAGACAGGGCGAGGTATTGGAAACACCATATATTTT.

The gene calls are TRBV11-2 and TRBJ2-3, with TRBD2 matching over 12 bases. CDR1 is SGHAT, CDR2 FQNNGV, per germline. The CDR3 is 17 amino acids. Losses at the gene ends were 4 bases for V and 0 bases for J; bases not matched to a gene: 5. This chain's CDR3 is CASSSWTSGASTDTQYF. CDR3 DNA sequence: TGTGCCAGCAGCTCCTGGACTAGCGGGGCCAGCACAGATACGCAGTATTTT.

This chain joins TRBV11-3 and TRBJ2-1; 11 bases are shared with TRBD2. CDR1 is SGHNT and CDR2 is YENEEA in the germline V gene. Losses at the gene ends were 0 bases for V and 5 bases for J; bases not matched to a gene: 6. The CDR3 sequence is 17 residues long. CDR3 sequence (DNA): TGTGCCAGCAGCTTAGATCTTAGCGGGGGGGGAAACAATGAGCAGTTCTTC. Residues: CASSLDLSGGGNNEQFF.

This chain links TRBV7-9 with TRBJ2-5; tentative D call: TRBD2 (5 bases). CDR1 is SEHNR, CDR2 FQNEAQ, per germline (reference sequence). The CDR3 sequence is 13 residues long. The V end was cut by 5 bases, the J end by 4 bases, with 11 bases between. The CDR3 spells CASSTGDSETQYF. In nucleotides, the CDR3 is TGTGCCAGCAGCACCGGGGATTCAGAGACCCAGTACTTC.

The V call is TRBV4-1, the J call TRBJ2-2, with a possible D match to TRBD2 (7 bases). V dropped 6 bases and J dropped 7 bases, with 24 bases sitting between them. CDR3 size: 17 residues. Looked up from germline, CDR1 is MGHRA and CDR2 is YSYEKL. The CDR3: CASSHPSSGGADGELFF. The DNA for the CDR3 is TGCGCCAGCAGTCACCCTAGTAGTGGGGGGGCTGACGGGGAGCTGTTTTTT.

This clone was counted between two and nine times. The chain has TRBV30 and TRBJ1-1, with D possibly TRBD1 on 5 matching bases. The CDR3 runs 12 residues. CDR1 and CDR2 (germline): GTSNPN, SVGIG (reference sequence). Trimming cost V 4 bases and J 4 bases, with 10 bases left between them. The CDR3, as DNA: TGTGCCTGGACCCGGGGGGGCACTGAAGCTTTCTTT. It codes for CAWTRGGTEAFF.

This chain links TRBV11-3 with TRBJ1-6; TRBD1 is a possible D gene (6 bases). CDR3 length: 14 amino acids. The germline V gene encodes CDR1 SGHNT and CDR2 YENEEA. Trimming shortened V by 3 bases and J by 8 bases, and 11 bases separated the two germline ends. CDR3 in amino acids: CASSFTGFDSPLHF. The CDR3 DNA reads as TGTGCCAGCAGCTTCACAGGGTTTGATTCACCCCTCCACTTT.

The gene calls are TRBV4-3 and TRBJ2-5; D gene unclear. The CDR3 spans 14 residues. Germline V gives CDR1 LGHNA, CDR2 YSLEER. Trimming cost V 1 base and J 0 bases, with 6 bases left between them. CDR3 region: CASSQAKYQETQYF. As DNA, the CDR3 is TGCGCCAGCAGCCAAGCTAAGTACCAAGAGACCCAGTACTTC.

This chain uses TRBV4-3 with TRBJ2-2; 7 positions match TRBD1. Germline loops: CDR1 LGHNA, CDR2 YSLEER. This CDR3 has 14 amino acids. With V trimmed by 0 bases and J by 6 bases, 1 base remained unmatched. CDR3 DNA: TGCGCCAGCAGCCAAGAGGGACAGCCCGGGGAGCTGTTTTTT. It specifies CASSQEGQPGELFF.

The rearrangement uses TRBV27 and TRBJ2-1; the match to TRBD1 covers 11 bases. The V gene end was trimmed by 0 bases and the J gene end by 0 bases; junction bases not matched to a gene: 7. The CDR3 is 19 amino acids. Germline V gene data show CDR1 as MNHEY and CDR2 as SMNVEV (reference sequence). Here the CDR3 DNA reads TGTGCCAGCAGTTTATCAGGACAGGGGGCGGCGAGCTCCTACAATGAGCAGTTCTTC. Translated: CASSLSGQGAASSYNEQFF.

The gene calls are TRBV7-8 and TRBJ2-1, with a weak D call TRBD2 (6 bases). Germline lookup yields CDR1 SGHVS and CDR2 FQNEAQ. There are 16 residues in the CDR3. With 1 base removed from V and 6 bases from J, the gap between germline ends came to 16 bases. The CDR3 coding sequence is TGTGCCAGCAGCTTAGTATCGGGAGTGGACGGCAATGAGCAGTTCTTC. Its protein is CASSLVSGVDGNEQFF. Drawing the rest from reference TRBV7-8 and TRBJ2-1, the complete variable domain is GAGVSQSPRYKVAKRGQDVALRCDPISGHVSLFWYQQALGQGPEFLTYFQNEAQLDKSGLPSDRFFAERPEGSVSTLKIQRTQQEDSAVYLCASSLVSGVDGNEQFFGPGTRLTVL.